This TCR beta chain appears in the sequencing data of a study of T cells after yellow fever vaccination. Trimming shortened V by 1 base and J by 2 bases, and 12 bases separated the two germline ends. Germline V gene sequence: CDR1 LGHNA, CDR2 YSLEER. The length of the CDR3 is 15 residues. TCRdb fed the 5' RACE reads into MiXCR, producing one record per CDR3 protein. The sample has more than 95,000 distinct CDR3 sequences, nearly 15% seen once. Sequences were derived from CD8+ T cells sorted from PBMCs, sampled 5 days after the yellow fever booster vaccination. This chain links TRBV4-3 with TRBJ2-7, with TRBD1 as a possible D gene (6 bases). The sequence was collected from a man aged 18 to 29 who received the YFV17D yellow fever vaccine. The CDR3 coding sequence is TGCGCCAGCAGCCAAGGGACAGTTGGTCCCTACGAGCAGTACTTC. Amino acids: CASSQGTVGPYEQYF.